This entry concerns a single T cell receptor beta chain. Antigen: not known. The PCR was carried out with 60 Vbeta primers and 13 Jbeta primers. Generated by immunoSEQ multiplex PCR, the TCRdb table keeps only in-frame clones and is missing some. The sample records around 150,000 clones, about 73% being singletons. This sample was taken from a study of cytomegalovirus exposure and HLA in healthy donors. Notes on the study in general: Later on, a genetic analysis was performed. It linked a missense variant in DCLRE1C with V- and J-gene trimming of TCR beta.

Specimen: PBMCs. This TCR came from a woman between 35 and 50 years old in good health and CMV-seronegative.

The CDR3 protein is CASRTANYGYTF. CDR3 coding DNA: TGTGCCAGCCGGACAGCCAACTATGGCTACACCTTC. The chain has TRBV2 and TRBJ1-2; D may be TRBD1 (6 bases). CDR3 length: 12 residues. The V end was cut by 8 bases, the J end by 2 bases, with 9 bases between. Germline CDR1 and CDR2: SNHLY and FYNNEI.